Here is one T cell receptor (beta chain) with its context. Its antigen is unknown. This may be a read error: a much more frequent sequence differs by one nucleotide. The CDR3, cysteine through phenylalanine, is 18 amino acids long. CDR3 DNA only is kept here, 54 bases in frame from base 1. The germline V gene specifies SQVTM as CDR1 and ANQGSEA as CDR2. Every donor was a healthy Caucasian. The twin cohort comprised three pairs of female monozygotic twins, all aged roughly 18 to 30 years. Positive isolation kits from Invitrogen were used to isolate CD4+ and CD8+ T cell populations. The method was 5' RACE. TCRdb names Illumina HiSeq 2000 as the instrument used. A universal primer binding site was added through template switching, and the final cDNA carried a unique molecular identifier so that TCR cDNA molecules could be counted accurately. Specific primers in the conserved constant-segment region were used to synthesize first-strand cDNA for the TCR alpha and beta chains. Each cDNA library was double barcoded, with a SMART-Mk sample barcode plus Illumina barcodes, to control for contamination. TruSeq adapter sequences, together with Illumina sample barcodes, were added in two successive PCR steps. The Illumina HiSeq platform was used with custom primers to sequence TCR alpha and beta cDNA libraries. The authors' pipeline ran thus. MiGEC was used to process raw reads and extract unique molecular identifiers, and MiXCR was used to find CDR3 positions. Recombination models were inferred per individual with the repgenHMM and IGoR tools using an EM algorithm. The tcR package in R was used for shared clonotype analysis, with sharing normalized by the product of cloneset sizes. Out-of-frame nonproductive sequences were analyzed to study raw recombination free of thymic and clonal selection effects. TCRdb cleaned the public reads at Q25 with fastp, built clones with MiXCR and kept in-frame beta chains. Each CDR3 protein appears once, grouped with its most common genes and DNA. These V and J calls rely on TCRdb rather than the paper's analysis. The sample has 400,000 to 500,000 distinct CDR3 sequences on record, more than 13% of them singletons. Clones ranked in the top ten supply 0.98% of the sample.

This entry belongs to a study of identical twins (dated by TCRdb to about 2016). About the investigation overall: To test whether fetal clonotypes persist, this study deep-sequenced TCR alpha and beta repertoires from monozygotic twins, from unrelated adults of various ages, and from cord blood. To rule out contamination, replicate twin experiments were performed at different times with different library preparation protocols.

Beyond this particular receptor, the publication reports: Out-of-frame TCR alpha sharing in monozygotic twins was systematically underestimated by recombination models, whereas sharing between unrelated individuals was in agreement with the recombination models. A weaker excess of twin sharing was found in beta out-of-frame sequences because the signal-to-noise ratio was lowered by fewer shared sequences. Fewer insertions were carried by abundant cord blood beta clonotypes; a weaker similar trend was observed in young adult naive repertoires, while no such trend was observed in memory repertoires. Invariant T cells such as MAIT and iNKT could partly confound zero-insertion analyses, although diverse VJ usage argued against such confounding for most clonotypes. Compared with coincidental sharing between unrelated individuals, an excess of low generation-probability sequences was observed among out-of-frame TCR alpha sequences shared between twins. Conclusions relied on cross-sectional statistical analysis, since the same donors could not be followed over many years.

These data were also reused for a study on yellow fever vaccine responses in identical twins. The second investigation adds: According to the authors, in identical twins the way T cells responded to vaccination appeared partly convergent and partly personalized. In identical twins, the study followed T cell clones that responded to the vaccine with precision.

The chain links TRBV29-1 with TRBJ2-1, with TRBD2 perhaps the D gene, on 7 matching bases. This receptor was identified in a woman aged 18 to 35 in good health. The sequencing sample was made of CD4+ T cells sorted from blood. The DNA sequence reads TGCAGCGTTGAAAGGAGGTCGGGGGGCCAAAACTCCTACAATAAGCAGTTCTTC. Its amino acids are CSVERRSGGQNSYNKQFF.